A single sample is the source of the 21 T cell receptor beta chains below, sequenced in a study of identical twins. From the 5' RACE reads, TCRdb called clonotypes with MiXCR, one entry per CDR3 protein. In the table there are about 890,000 distinct CDR3 sequences, approximately 13% of which are singletons. A further study also used this sample, focusing on yellow fever vaccine responses in identical twins.

Sequenced sample: PBMCs. The receptor set was obtained from a woman younger than 35 in good health.

This clonotype was picked up many times. The V gene is TRBV3-1, the J gene TRBJ2-7; D unresolved. V lost 4 bases to trimming and J lost 7 bases, with 8 bases between them. The CDR3 extends over 11 amino acids. The germline V gene has CDR1 LGHDT and CDR2 YNNKEL (reference sequence). The CDR3: CASSLRGEQYF. Here the CDR3 DNA reads TGTGCCAGCAGCCTTCGTGGGGAGCAGTACTTC.

This clonotype was counted ten times or more. The rearrangement joins TRBV12-3 or TRBV12-4 to TRBJ2-1; perhaps TRBD2 as D (5 bases). There are 15 residues in the CDR3. V was shortened by 3 bases and J by 8 bases, with 17 bases between the two germline ends. In DNA form, the CDR3 reads TGTGCCAGCAGTTTGTTCCCTAACCCGGGATATGAGCAGTTCTTC. Its protein product is CASSLFPNPGYEQFF.

This clonotype was seen a few times. This chain connects TRBV6-4 to TRBJ2-1; the D is unclear. The CDR3 length is 9 residues. V lost 2 bases and J lost 13, with 3 bases in between. CDR1 is MRHNA and CDR2 is SNTAGT in the germline V gene. CDR3 protein: CASSDPQFF. The CDR3 DNA reads TGTGCCAGCAGTGACCCTCAGTTCTTC.

This clonotype was seen a few times. The J gene is TRBJ2-5, the V gene TRBV20-1, with D unresolved. In germline, CDR1 is DFQATT, CDR2 SNEGSKA (reference sequence). The CDR3 extends over 15 amino acids. V was shortened by 6 bases and J by 2 bases, with 19 bases between the two germline ends. The CDR3 DNA follows: TGCAGTGCCGCTAGTCCTGGCCCATTTCAAGAGACCCAGTACTTC. This encodes CSAASPGPFQETQYF.

This clonotype has just a few counts. This chain joins TRBV7-6 and TRBJ1-3, with a possible D match to TRBD1 (5 bases). V lost 0 bases and J lost 0, with 12 bases in between. The CDR3 length is 17 residues. Germline loops: CDR1 SGHVS, CDR2 FNYEAQ. Here the CDR3 reads CASSLAGQGRSGNTIYF. In DNA, the CDR3 is TGTGCCAGCAGCTTAGCGGGCCAGGGACGCTCTGGAAACACCATATATTTT.

The V call is TRBV7-8, the J call TRBJ2-7; D remains ambiguous. Germline V gene data show CDR1 as SGHVS and CDR2 as FQNEAQ. Trimming cost V 2 bases and J 3 bases, with 11 bases left between them. The CDR3 runs to 14 residues. CDR3 amino acids: CASSLRSPDYEQYF. The CDR3 DNA sequence: TGTGCCAGCAGCTTAAGGAGCCCGGACTACGAGCAGTACTTC. The entire variable domain, with the rest obtained from reference TRBV7-8 and TRBJ2-7, is as follows: GAGVSQSPRYKVAKRGQDVALRCDPISGHVSLFWYQQALGQGPEFLTYFQNEAQLDKSGLPSDRFFAERPEGSVSTLKIQRTQQEDSAVYLCASSLRSPDYEQYFGPGTRLTVT.

There are many counts of this clonotype. The chain combines TRBV5-1 with TRBJ1-5, with 7 positions matching TRBD1. Germline trimming cut 0 bases from V and 6 bases from J; bases unmatched to any gene: 3. The CDR3 length is 14 residues. The germline CDR1 and CDR2 sequences are SGHRS and YFSETQ. The CDR3 sequence is CASSLVGGSQPQHF. The CDR3 nucleotides read TGCGCCAGCAGCTTGGTAGGGGGCAGTCAGCCCCAGCATTTT.

V and J are TRBV6-5 and TRBJ2-7, with D unresolved. This CDR3 region has 12 residues. V was clipped by 5 bases and J by 5 bases, with 10 bases between them. Germline V gene lookup returns CDR1 MNHEY and CDR2 SVGAGI. CDR3 coding DNA: TGTGCCAGCAGTCAATACCGGGACGAGCAGTACTTC. Its protein is CASSQYRDEQYF.

In its sample, this clonotype was seen a few times. The J gene is TRBJ2-1, the V gene TRBV9, with D maybe TRBD2 (5 bases). CDR1 and CDR2 from the germline V gene are SGDLS and YYNGEE. The length of the CDR3 is 15 residues. Trimming pared 2 bases from V and 2 bases from J, leaving 11 bases between. DNA for the CDR3: TGTGCCAGCAGCGTGTCCGGGAACCCCTACAATGAGCAGTTCTTC. Translating gives CASSVSGNPYNEQFF.

This rearrangement joins TRBV24-1 to TRBJ2-1; no clear D. The V and J ends lost 5 bases and 0 bases respectively, with 7 bases between them. The CDR3 runs 14 residues. Germline lookup yields CDR1 KGHDR and CDR2 SFDVKD. CDR3: CATSAFSSYNEQFF. The CDR3 region has the DNA TGTGCCACCAGTGCATTCAGCTCCTACAATGAGCAGTTCTTC.

The sample holds many counts of this clonotype. The J gene is TRBJ1-1, the V gene TRBV29-1, with unresolved D. The germline V and J ends were trimmed by 5 bases and 2 bases, with 9 bases remaining between them. Germline CDR1 is SQVTM and CDR2 is ANQGSEA. CDR3 length: 12 residues. The CDR3, as DNA: TGCAGCGTTTTGGTCACAAACACTGAAGCTTTCTTT. It specifies CSVLVTNTEAFF.

This clonotype was picked up a small number of times. The chain employs TRBV12-3 or TRBV12-4 and TRBJ2-5, with 10 bases aligning to TRBD2. Trimming cost V 6 bases and J 1 base; bases outside gene matches: 5. The CDR3 is made up of 15 amino acids. The CDR3 DNA sequence: TGTGCCAGCAGCCCCAGCGGGGGGGTCCAAGAGACCCAGTACTTC. Amino acids: CASSPSGGVQETQYF.

The chain couples TRBV12-3 or TRBV12-4 to TRBJ1-4, with D perhaps TRBD1 (5 bases). The CDR3 sequence is 17 residues long. The V end lost 4 bases, the J end lost 3 bases, and 18 bases lay between the germline ends. The CDR3, as DNA: TGTGCCAGCAGTTCGGGGAGTCCAGGGCGAGCTAATGAAAAACTGTTTTTT. It encodes CASSSGSPGRANEKLFF.

V and J are TRBV3-1 and TRBJ2-2; TRBD1 matches at 7 bases. V was pared by 1 base and J by 6 bases, with 5 bases of the junction left unmatched. The germline V gene encodes CDR1 LGHDT and CDR2 YNNKEL (reference sequence). The CDR3 is 15 residues long. The CDR3 reads CASSQVDRDAGELFF. For the CDR3, the DNA is TGTGCCAGCAGCCAAGTCGACAGGGACGCCGGGGAGCTGTTTTTT.

V is TRBV11-2 and J is TRBJ2-3; TRBD2 matches at 13 bases. V lost 5 bases, J lost 5 bases, and 10 bases stayed unmatched. This CDR3 has 17 amino acids. Germline CDR1 and CDR2: SGHAT and FQNNGV. CDR3 region: CASSQVIGLAGVDTQYF. The CDR3 DNA is TGTGCCAGCAGCCAAGTAATCGGACTAGCGGGAGTAGATACGCAGTATTTT.

This clonotype was observed a handful of times. The chain employs TRBV2 and TRBJ1-5, with D possibly being TRBD1 (6 bases). The CDR3 is made up of 14 amino acids. Looked up from germline, CDR1 is SNHLY and CDR2 is FYNNEI. V was trimmed by 7 bases and J by 3 bases, leaving 13 bases between them. The CDR3 is CASTPGGANQPQHF. The CDR3 DNA sequence: TGTGCCAGCACACCGGGGGGGGCCAATCAGCCCCAGCATTTT.

This clonotype was counted at least ten times. The gene calls are TRBV5-1 and TRBJ1-4; the D gene is possibly TRBD1 (6 bases). The V end was cut by 4 bases, the J end by 5 bases, with 9 bases between. This CDR3 comprises 13 residues. Germline V lookup: CDR1 SGHRS, CDR2 YFSETQ. CDR3 nucleotide sequence: TGCGCCAGCAGCCAAGGACAGAATGAAAAACTGTTTTTT. It encodes CASSQGQNEKLFF. Based on the CDR3 plus reference TRBV5-1 and TRBJ1-4, the full variable domain is KAGVTQTPRYLIKTRGQQVTLSCSPISGHRSVSWYQQTPGQGLQFLFEYFSETQRNKGNFPGRFSGRQFSNSRSEMNVSTLELGDSALYLCASSQGQNEKLFFGSGTQLSVL.

The chain is built from TRBV7-8 and TRBJ2-2; 7 bases are shared with TRBD2. V lost 5 bases, J lost 6 bases, and 9 bases stayed unmatched. This CDR3 contains 15 residues. From germline, CDR1 is SGHVS and CDR2 FQNEAQ. The CDR3, as DNA: TGTGCCAGCAGCGTGGGGGGGGGGTTTGCCGGGGAGCTGTTTTTT. This sequence encodes CASSVGGGFAGELFF.

This clonotype was seen a handful of times. The DNA for the CDR3 is TGTGCCATCAGTGAGTCACAGGGAACGCCTGGCTACACCTTC. Its protein product is CAISESQGTPGYTF. The V call is TRBV10-3, the J call TRBJ1-2; perhaps TRBD1 as D (6 bases). The CDR3 is made up of 14 amino acids. Trimming took off 0 bases at V and 7 bases at J, with 12 bases between the two ends. CDR1 ENHRY and CDR2 SYGVKD come from the germline V gene.

V is TRBV3-1 and J is TRBJ2-7; possibly TRBD2 for D (6 bases). The CDR3 runs to 13 residues. Trimming shortened V by 4 bases and J by 0 bases, and 7 bases separated the two germline ends. Germline CDR1 LGHDT, CDR2 YNNKEL (reference sequence). The CDR3: CASSRGVSYEQYV. The CDR3 DNA is TGTGCCAGCAGCCGGGGGGTCTCCTACGAGCAGTACGTC.

V usage is TRBV4-2 and J usage is TRBJ1-2, with D unresolved. The CDR3 is 16 residues long. CDR1 and CDR2 from the germline V gene are LGHNA and YNFKEQ. The V and J ends lost 1 base and 6 bases respectively, with 18 bases between them. The CDR3 sequence: CASSQVSAVRVNGYTF. The DNA of the CDR3 is TGTGCCAGCAGCCAAGTCTCTGCAGTCAGAGTTAATGGCTACACCTTC.